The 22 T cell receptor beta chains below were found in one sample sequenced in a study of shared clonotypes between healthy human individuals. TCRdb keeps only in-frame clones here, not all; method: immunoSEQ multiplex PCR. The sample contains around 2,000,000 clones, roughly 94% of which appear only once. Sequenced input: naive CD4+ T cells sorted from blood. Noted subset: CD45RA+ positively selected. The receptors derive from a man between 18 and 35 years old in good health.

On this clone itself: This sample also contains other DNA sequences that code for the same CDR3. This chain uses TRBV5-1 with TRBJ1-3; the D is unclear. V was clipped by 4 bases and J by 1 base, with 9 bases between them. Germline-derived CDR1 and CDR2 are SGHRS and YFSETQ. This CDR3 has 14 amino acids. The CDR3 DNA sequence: TGCGCCAGCAGCCCTGAAGGGTCTGGAAACACCATATATTTT. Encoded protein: CASSPEGSGNTIYF.

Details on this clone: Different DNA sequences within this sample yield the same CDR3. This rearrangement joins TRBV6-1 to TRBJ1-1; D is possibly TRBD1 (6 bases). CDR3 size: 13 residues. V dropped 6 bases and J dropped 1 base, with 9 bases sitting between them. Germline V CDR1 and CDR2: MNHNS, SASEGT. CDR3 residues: CASSLQGNTEAFF. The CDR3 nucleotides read TGTGCCAGCAGCCTACAGGGGAACACTGAAGCTTTCTTT.

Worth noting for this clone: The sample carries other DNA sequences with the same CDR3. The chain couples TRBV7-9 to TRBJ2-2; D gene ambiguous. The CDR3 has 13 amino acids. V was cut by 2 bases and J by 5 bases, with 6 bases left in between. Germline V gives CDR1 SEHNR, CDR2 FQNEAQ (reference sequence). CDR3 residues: CASSLIGTGELFF. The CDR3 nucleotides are TGTGCCAGCAGCTTAATTGGGACCGGGGAGCTGTTTTTT.

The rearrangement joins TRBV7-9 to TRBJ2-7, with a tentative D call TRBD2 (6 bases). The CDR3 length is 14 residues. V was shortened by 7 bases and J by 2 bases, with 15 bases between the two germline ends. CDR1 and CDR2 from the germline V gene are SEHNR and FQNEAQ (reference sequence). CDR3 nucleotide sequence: TGTGCCAGCACCTCGGGGGTTATGGCCTACGAGCAGTACTTC. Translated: CASTSGVMAYEQYF.

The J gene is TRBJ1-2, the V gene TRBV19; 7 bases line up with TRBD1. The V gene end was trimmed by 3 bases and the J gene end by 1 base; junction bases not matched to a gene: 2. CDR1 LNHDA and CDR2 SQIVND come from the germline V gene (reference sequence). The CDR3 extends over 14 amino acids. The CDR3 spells CASSMGTVNYGYTF. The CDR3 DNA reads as TGTGCCAGTAGTATGGGGACAGTTAACTATGGCTACACCTTC. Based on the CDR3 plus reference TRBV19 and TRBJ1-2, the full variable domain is DGGITQSPKYLFRKEGQNVTLSCEQNLNHDAMYWYRQDPGQGLRLIYYSQIVNDFQKGDIAEGYSVSREKKESFPLTVTSAQKNPTAFYLCASSMGTVNYGYTFGSGTRLTVV.

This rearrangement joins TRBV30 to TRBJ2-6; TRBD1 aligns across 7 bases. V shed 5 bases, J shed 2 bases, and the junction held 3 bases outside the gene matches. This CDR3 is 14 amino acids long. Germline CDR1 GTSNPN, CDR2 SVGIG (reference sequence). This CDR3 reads CAWETGAGANVLTF. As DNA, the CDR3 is TGTGCCTGGGAAACAGGGGCTGGGGCCAACGTCCTGACTTTC.

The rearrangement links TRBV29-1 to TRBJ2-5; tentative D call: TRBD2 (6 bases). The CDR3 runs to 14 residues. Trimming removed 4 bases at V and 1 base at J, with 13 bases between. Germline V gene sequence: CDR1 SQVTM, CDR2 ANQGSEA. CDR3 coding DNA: TGCAGCGTTGGTCTAGCGACAGCCCAAGAGACCCAGTACTTC. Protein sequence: CSVGLATAQETQYF.

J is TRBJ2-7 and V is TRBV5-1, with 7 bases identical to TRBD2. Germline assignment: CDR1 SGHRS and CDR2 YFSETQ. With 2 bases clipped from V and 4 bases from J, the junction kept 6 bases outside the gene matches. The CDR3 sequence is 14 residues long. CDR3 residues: CASSFSGPRYEQYF. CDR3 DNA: TGCGCCAGCAGCTTTAGCGGGCCCCGTTACGAGCAGTACTTC.

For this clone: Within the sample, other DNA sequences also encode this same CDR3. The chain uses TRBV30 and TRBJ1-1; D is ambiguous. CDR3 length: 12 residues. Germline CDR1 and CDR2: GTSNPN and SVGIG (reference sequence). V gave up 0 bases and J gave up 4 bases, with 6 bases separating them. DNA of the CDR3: TGTGCCTGGAGTGTTGGAGGCACTGAAGCTTTCTTT. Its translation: CAWSVGGTEAFF.

The CDR3 DNA reads TGTGCCAGCAGCCCTAAGACCAGGCATTACGAGCAGTACTTC. Protein product: CASSPKTRHYEQYF. The chain has TRBV21-1 and TRBJ2-7; the DNA was not used to check the table's D call, TRBD1. TRBV21-1 is annotated as a pseudogene. CDR3 length: 14 amino acids.

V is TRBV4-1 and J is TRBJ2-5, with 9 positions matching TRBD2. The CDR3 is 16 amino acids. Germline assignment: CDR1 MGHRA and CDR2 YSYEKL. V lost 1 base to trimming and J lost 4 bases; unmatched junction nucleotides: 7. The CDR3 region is CASSQGGGGAGETQYF. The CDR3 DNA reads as TGCGCCAGCAGCCAAGGTGGCGGGGGGGCCGGAGAGACCCAGTACTTC.

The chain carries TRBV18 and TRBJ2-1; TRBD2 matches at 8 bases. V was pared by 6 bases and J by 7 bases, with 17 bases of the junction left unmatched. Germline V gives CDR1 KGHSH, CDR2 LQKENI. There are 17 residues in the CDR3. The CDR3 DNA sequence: TGTGCCAGCTCTCCAGGGGTCACAGCGGGAGTTGCAAATGAGCAGTTCTTC. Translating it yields CASSPGVTAGVANEQFF.

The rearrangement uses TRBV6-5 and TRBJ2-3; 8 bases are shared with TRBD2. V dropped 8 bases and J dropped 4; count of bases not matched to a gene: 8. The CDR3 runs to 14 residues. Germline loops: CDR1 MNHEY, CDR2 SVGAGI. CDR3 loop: CASRTGGMADTQYF. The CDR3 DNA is TGTGCCAGCCGGACGGGAGGGATGGCAGATACGCAGTATTTT.

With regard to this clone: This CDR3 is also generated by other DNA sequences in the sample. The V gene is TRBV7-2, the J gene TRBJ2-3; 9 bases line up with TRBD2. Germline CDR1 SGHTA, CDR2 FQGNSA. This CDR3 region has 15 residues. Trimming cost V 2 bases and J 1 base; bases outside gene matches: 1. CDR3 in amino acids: CASSLRLAGTDTQYF. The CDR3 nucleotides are TGTGCCAGCAGCTTAAGACTAGCGGGCACAGATACGCAGTATTTT.

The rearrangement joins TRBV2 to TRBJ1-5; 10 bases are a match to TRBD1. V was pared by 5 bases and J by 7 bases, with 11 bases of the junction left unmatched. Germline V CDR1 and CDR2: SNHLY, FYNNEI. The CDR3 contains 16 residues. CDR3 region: CASSTDDRGPGQPQHF. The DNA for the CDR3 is TGTGCCAGCAGTACCGACGACAGGGGGCCAGGACAGCCCCAGCATTTT.

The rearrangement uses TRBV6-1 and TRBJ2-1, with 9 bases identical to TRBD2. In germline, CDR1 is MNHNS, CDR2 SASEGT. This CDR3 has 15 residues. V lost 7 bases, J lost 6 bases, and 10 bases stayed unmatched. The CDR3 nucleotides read TGTGCCAGCAATAGACTGCGGGGGGGCGTCAATGAGCAGTTCTTC. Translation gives CASNRLRGGVNEQFF.

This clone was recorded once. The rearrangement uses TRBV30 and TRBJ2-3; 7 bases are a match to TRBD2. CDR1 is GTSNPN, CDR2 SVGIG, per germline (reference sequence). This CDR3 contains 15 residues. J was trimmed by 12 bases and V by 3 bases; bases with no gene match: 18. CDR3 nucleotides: TGTGCCTGGAGCTCTCGCCGACTAAGCGGGGCGCCCCAGTATTTT. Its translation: CAWSSRRLSGAPQYF.

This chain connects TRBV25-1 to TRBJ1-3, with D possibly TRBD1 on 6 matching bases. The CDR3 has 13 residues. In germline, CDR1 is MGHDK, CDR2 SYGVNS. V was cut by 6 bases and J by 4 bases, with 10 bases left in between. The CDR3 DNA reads TGTGCCAGCAGGGCAGGGGTAGGAAACACCATATATTTT. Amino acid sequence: CASRAGVGNTIYF.

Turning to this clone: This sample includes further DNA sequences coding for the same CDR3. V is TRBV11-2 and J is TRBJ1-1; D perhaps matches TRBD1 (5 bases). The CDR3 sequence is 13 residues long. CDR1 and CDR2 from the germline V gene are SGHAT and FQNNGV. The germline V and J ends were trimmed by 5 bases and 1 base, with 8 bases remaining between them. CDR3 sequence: CASSPQGNTEAFF. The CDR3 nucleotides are TGTGCCAGCAGCCCCCAGGGGAACACTGAAGCTTTCTTT.

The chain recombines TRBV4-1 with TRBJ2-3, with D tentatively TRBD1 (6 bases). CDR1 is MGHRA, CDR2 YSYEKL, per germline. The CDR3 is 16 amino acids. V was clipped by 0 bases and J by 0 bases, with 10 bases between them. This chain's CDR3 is CASSQDQGLSTDTQYF. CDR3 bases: TGCGCCAGCAGCCAAGATCAGGGGTTGAGCACAGATACGCAGTATTTT.

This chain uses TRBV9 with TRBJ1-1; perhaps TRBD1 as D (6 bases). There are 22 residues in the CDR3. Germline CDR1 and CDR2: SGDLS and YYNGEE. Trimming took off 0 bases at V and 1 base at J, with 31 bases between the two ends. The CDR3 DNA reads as TGTGCCAGCAGCGTAGTATTGAACTACTACTCGGCGGAGGGGGAGTCGAACACTGAAGCTTTCTTT. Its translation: CASSVVLNYYSAEGESNTEAFF.

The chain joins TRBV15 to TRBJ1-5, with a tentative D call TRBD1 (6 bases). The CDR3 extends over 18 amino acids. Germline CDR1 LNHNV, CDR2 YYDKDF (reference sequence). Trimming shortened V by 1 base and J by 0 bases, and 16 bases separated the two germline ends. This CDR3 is CATSRVRAGAPSNQPQHF. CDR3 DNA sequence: TGTGCCACCAGCAGAGTGAGGGCAGGGGCCCCTAGCAATCAGCCCCAGCATTTT.